A single sample gave rise to the 20 T cell receptor beta chains below, sequenced in a study of T-cell reconstitution after alpha-beta-depleted transplantation in children. Preparing the TCRbeta library involved the use of unique molecular identifiers. Via MiXCR, TCRdb re-called the PCR reads, giving one row per CDR3 protein. Here the sample spans 350,000 to 500,000 distinct CDR3 sequences, over 40% being singletons. Source: PBMCs, taken before TCRalphabeta/CD19-depleted stem cell transplant. The receptors shown here come from a girl aged 2 to 9 with aplastic anemia, due to receive a stem cell transplant.

The gene calls are TRBV12-3 or TRBV12-4 and TRBJ1-1; 9 bases match TRBD1. The CDR3 length is 15 residues. The V and J ends lost 4 bases and 4 bases, in that order; junction bases with no gene match: 7. The CDR3 DNA sequence: TGTGCCAGCAGTTCATCTTGGGACAGGGCCACTGAAGCTTTCTTT. Amino acids: CASSSSWDRATEAFF.

In this sample, this clonotype turned up many times. The CDR3 nucleotides are TGTGCCAGCAGCCAACAGGGACAGGCCCGCTACGAGCAGTACTTC. Translation: CASSQQGQARYEQYF. The chain links TRBV7-2 to TRBJ2-7, with TRBD1 identical over 8 bases. There are 15 residues in the CDR3. Trimming removed 5 bases from V and 3 bases from J; junction bases left unmatched: 9. The germline gives CDR1 SGHTA, CDR2 FQGNSA.

At least ten counts were recorded for this clonotype. This chain joins TRBV5-1 and TRBJ1-5; TRBD1 might be the D (6 bases). CDR3 length: 17 amino acids. In germline, CDR1 is SGHRS, CDR2 YFSETQ. Trimming removed 0 bases at V and 7 bases at J, with 20 bases between. CDR3 bases: TGCGCCAGCAGCTTGGGGCCCTCTGGGCAGGGGAACCAGCCCCAGCATTTT. This gives the protein CASSLGPSGQGNQPQHF.

The table lists this clonotype with a count of one. This chain links TRBV29-1 with TRBJ2-2; D tentatively reads TRBD1 or TRBD2 (5 bases each). With 3 bases removed from V and 2 bases from J, the gap between germline ends came to 13 bases. The CDR3 totals 15 residues. Per germline, CDR1 SQVTM and CDR2 ANQGSEA. For the CDR3, the DNA is TGCAGCGTTGAGACCTCAGGGACCAACACCGGGGAGCTGTTTTTT. Amino acids: CSVETSGTNTGELFF.

This clonotype was seen many times. The V gene is TRBV27, the J gene TRBJ1-6, with a weak D call TRBD1 (5 bases). The CDR3 totals 20 residues. In germline, CDR1 is MNHEY, CDR2 SMNVEV (reference sequence). V lost 6 bases, J lost 7 bases, and 31 bases lay in between. Written as DNA, the CDR3 is TGTGCCAGCAGCAGTTTCACCCTAGGGTGGGGCTCATTAGAAAATTCACCCCTCCACTTT. Its translation is CASSSFTLGWGSLENSPLHF.

The rearrangement joins TRBV28 to TRBJ2-3; 9 bases match TRBD2. CDR1 and CDR2 from the germline V gene are MDHEN and SYDVKM. This CDR3 contains 19 residues. The V segment lost 4 bases and the J segment 2 bases; nucleotides outside the gene matches: 16. The CDR3 here is CASSSSSGKPFDNTDTQYF. CDR3 DNA: TGTGCCAGCAGTTCGTCTAGCGGGAAACCTTTTGATAACACAGATACGCAGTATTTT.

The chain has TRBV5-1 and TRBJ1-3; the D gene is possibly TRBD1 (5 bases). Trimming removed 0 bases at V and 0 bases at J, with 10 bases between. Germline assignment: CDR1 SGHRS and CDR2 YFSETQ. CDR3 size: 16 residues. CDR3 residues: CASSLVAGHSGNTIYF. CDR3 sequence (DNA): TGCGCCAGCAGCTTGGTGGCCGGACACTCTGGAAACACCATATATTTT.

The rearrangement joins TRBV12-3 or TRBV12-4 to TRBJ2-3; no clear D gene. V was pared by 3 bases and J by 4 bases, with 14 bases between. This CDR3 has 15 amino acids. CDR3 sequence (DNA): TGTGCCAGCAGTTTGAGTGGTCTTAGCTCAGATACGCAGTATTTT. It is translated as CASSLSGLSSDTQYF.

The chain uses TRBV20-1 and TRBJ2-1; 13 bases match TRBD2. Germline CDR1 and CDR2: DFQATT and SNEGSKA (reference sequence). The V gene end was trimmed by 8 bases and the J gene end by 7 bases; junction bases not matched to a gene: 8. The CDR3 consists of 14 residues. The CDR3 protein is CSTLLAGGLNEQFF. The DNA of the CDR3 is TGCAGTACGCTACTAGCGGGAGGGCTGAATGAGCAGTTCTTC.

The rearrangement uses TRBV7-6 and TRBJ1-4; 7 bases agree with TRBD1. There are 13 residues in the CDR3. V was clipped by 5 bases and J by 10 bases; unmatched bases: 7. Per germline, CDR1 SGHVS and CDR2 FNYEAQ. The CDR3 DNA follows: TGTGCCAGCAGCGGGAGGACAGGCGGAAAACTGTTTTTT. Residues: CASSGRTGGKLFF.

The chain is built from TRBV10-3 and TRBJ2-5; 8 bases are a match to TRBD1. Germline lookup yields CDR1 ENHRY and CDR2 SYGVKD. The junction had 7 bases not matched to a gene; V was cut back by 6 bases and J by 4 bases. The CDR3 sequence is 14 residues long. CDR3: CAIRPDRAVETQYF. DNA of the CDR3: TGTGCCATCAGACCGGACAGGGCGGTAGAGACCCAGTACTTC.

This clonotype has only a few counts. V usage is TRBV18 and J usage is TRBJ1-2; D is ambiguous. V was trimmed by 8 bases and J by 8 bases, leaving 27 bases between them. Germline lookup yields CDR1 KGHSH and CDR2 LQKENI. CDR3 length: 16 amino acids. CDR3 coding DNA: TGTGCCAGCCGCAATCCGGGTCAAGGGTTTATGTCCGGCTACACCTTC. As protein: CASRNPGQGFMSGYTF.

This clonotype came up a few times. The rearrangement links TRBV20-1 to TRBJ2-2; TRBD2 aligns across 9 bases. CDR1 is DFQATT, CDR2 SNEGSKA, per germline (reference sequence). V lost 2 bases and J lost 1; bases outside the gene matches: 2. The CDR3 has 15 residues. The CDR3 DNA reads as TGCAGTGCTAGAAGACTAGCGGAGAACACCGGGGAGCTGTTTTTT. This encodes CSARRLAENTGELFF.

This chain links TRBV10-2 with TRBJ2-7; D uncertain. Trimming took 5 bases from V and 1 from J, leaving 12 bases between them. Germline assignment: CDR1 WSHSY and CDR2 SAAADI. There are 14 residues in the CDR3. CDR3 coding DNA: TGCGCCAGCAGTCCTTGGACGACGTCCTACGAGCAGTACTTC. It specifies CASSPWTTSYEQYF.

The V and J genes are TRBV12-3 or TRBV12-4 and TRBJ2-2; 8 bases line up with TRBD2. This CDR3 is 17 amino acids long. V lost 4 bases, J lost 2 bases, and 9 bases stayed unmatched. The CDR3 DNA follows: TGTGCCAGCAGTTCCATGCGGCGGGGGGACAACACCGGGGAGCTGTTTTTT. Translation: CASSSMRRGDNTGELFF.

In its sample, this clonotype was seen many times. The chain carries TRBV5-1 and TRBJ2-2; a possible D gene is TRBD2 (5 bases). The CDR3 runs to 16 residues. The V gene lost 1 base and the J gene lost 0 bases, with 10 bases spanning the gap. The germline gives CDR1 SGHRS, CDR2 YFSETQ. The CDR3, as DNA: TGCGCCAGCAGCTTGACCGGGAATACGAACACCGGGGAGCTGTTTTTT. Translation: CASSLTGNTNTGELFF.

The CDR3 here is CATGTAKNIQYF. The CDR3 nucleotides are TGTGCCACTGGGACAGCCAAAAACATTCAGTACTTC. The chain recombines TRBV12-3 or TRBV12-4 with TRBJ2-4; perhaps D is TRBD1 or TRBD2 (5 bases each). The CDR3 is made up of 12 amino acids. Trimming shortened V by 10 bases and J by 0 bases, and 7 bases separated the two germline ends.

V usage is TRBV14 and J usage is TRBJ2-7; tentative D call: TRBD1 (5 bases). Germline V lookup: CDR1 SGHDN, CDR2 FVKESK. CDR3 length: 16 residues. The ends were cut back, 2 bases at V and 2 bases at J, with 16 bases in the middle. The CDR3 DNA follows: TGTGCCAGCAGCCAAAATCAGGCAGGGTCTACCTACGAGCAGTACTTC. This sequence encodes CASSQNQAGSTYEQYF.

Many counts were recorded for this clonotype. The genes are TRBV5-5 and TRBJ2-4; a possible D gene is TRBD2 (6 bases). V lost 0 bases, J lost 0 bases, and 10 bases lay in between. This CDR3 contains 16 residues. CDR1 and CDR2 from the germline V gene are SGHKS and YYEKEE (reference sequence). The chain's CDR3 is CASSLGGDIAKNIQYF. The CDR3 DNA is TGTGCCAGCAGCTTGGGGGGGGATATAGCCAAAAACATTCAGTACTTC.

Only a few counts were recorded for this clonotype. The chain has TRBV20-1 and TRBJ2-1; unclear D gene. Germline V gene sequence: CDR1 DFQATT, CDR2 SNEGSKA (reference sequence). The CDR3 has 12 amino acids. The ends were cut back, 5 bases at V and 1 base at J, with 6 bases in the middle. The CDR3 is CSASASYNEQFF. The CDR3 DNA reads TGCAGTGCTTCGGCATCCTACAATGAGCAGTTCTTC.